The 31 T cell receptor beta chains presented below share a single source sample, sequenced in a study of blood T cell repertoires in COVID-19. Repertoires were generated with immunoSEQ multiplex PCR, while TCRdb's copy carries only in-frame clones and drops some. Here the sample spans under 250,000 clones, roughly 85% being singletons. What was sequenced was peripheral blood. Receptors originate from a young woman with acute or convalescent COVID-19.

The chain joins TRBV5-1 to TRBJ2-7, with D tentatively TRBD2 (7 bases). From germline, CDR1 is SGHRS and CDR2 YFSETQ. V dropped 4 bases and J dropped 7 bases, with 18 bases sitting between them. The CDR3 consists of 14 residues. This chain's CDR3 is CASSPSAGAREQYF. In DNA, the CDR3 is TGCGCCAGCAGCCCTTCCGCGGGGGCAAGAGAGCAGTACTTC. Filled out from reference TRBV5-1 and TRBJ2-7, the complete variable domain reads KAGVTQTPRYLIKTRGQQVTLSCSPISGHRSVSWYQQTPGQGLQFLFEYFSETQRNKGNFPGRFSGRQFSNSRSEMNVSTLELGDSALYLCASSPSAGAREQYFGPGTRLTVT.

This rearrangement joins TRBV30 to TRBJ1-6; 9 nucleotides match TRBD1. The CDR3 runs 13 residues. Germline V CDR1 and CDR2: GTSNPN, SVGIG (reference sequence). V was clipped by 5 bases and J by 6 bases; unmatched bases: 2. The CDR3 protein is CAWVGQGNSPLHF. CDR3 DNA sequence: TGTGCCTGGGTGGGACAGGGTAATTCACCCCTCCACTTT.

This sequence joins TRBV28 and TRBJ2-2; TRBD1 aligns across 7 bases. CDR3 size: 16 residues. Germline trimming cut 3 bases from V and 0 bases from J; bases unmatched to any gene: 4. Per the germline V gene, CDR1 is MDHEN and CDR2 is SYDVKM. The DNA for the CDR3 is TGTGCCAGCAGTTTCAGGGGGAACCCGAACACCGGGGAGCTGTTTTTT. Protein product: CASSFRGNPNTGELFF.

The chain carries TRBV6-5 and TRBJ2-7; 7 nucleotides agree with TRBD2. The J segment lost 9 bases and the V segment lost 6 bases, leaving 14 bases of the junction unmatched. This CDR3 region has 14 residues. Germline V gene sequence: CDR1 MNHEY, CDR2 SVGAGI. CDR3 coding DNA: TGTGCCAGCAGCTCAGGACTAAATGGGAGGGGGCAGTACTTC. Translated, it gives CASSSGLNGRGQYF.

This sequence joins TRBV7-2 and TRBJ1-2; tentatively, D is TRBD1 (6 bases). This CDR3 region has 15 residues. Trimming shortened V by 5 bases and J by 8 bases, and 21 bases separated the two germline ends. Germline V gives CDR1 SGHTA, CDR2 FQGNSA. The CDR3 here is CASSPRGGGLGGYTF. DNA of the CDR3: TGTGCCAGCAGCCCCCGAGGCGGGGGGCTGGGAGGCTACACCTTC.

This clone came up a few times. The V gene is TRBV3-1 (or the pseudogene TRBV3-2), the J gene TRBJ2-7; 9 positions agree with TRBD2. This CDR3 spans 15 amino acids. J lost 4 bases, V lost 1 base, and 5 bases had no gene match. CDR1 is LGHDT, CDR2 YNNKEL, per germline (reference sequence). CDR3 protein: CASSQVVAGAYEQYF. The CDR3 DNA sequence: TGTGCCAGCAGCCAAGTAGTAGCGGGAGCGTACGAGCAGTACTTC.

CDR3: CASRLAGVGNEQFF. The CDR3 coding sequence is TGTGCCAGCAGGTTAGCGGGAGTTGGTAATGAGCAGTTCTTC. The rearrangement uses TRBV6-5 and TRBJ2-1; 9 nucleotides match TRBD2. From germline, CDR1 is MNHEY and CDR2 SVGAGI. The length of the CDR3 is 14 residues. The V gene end was trimmed by 6 bases and the J gene end by 7 bases; junction bases not matched to a gene: 7.

There are a few counts of this clone. The chain joins TRBV2 to TRBJ2-1, with D tentatively TRBD2 (13 bases). CDR3 length: 20 residues. The germline CDR1 and CDR2 sequences are SNHLY and FYNNEI. Trimming cost V 6 bases and J 8 bases, with 35 bases left between them. CDR3 sequence reads: CASSLRDRGPGLAGWHEQFF. The DNA for the CDR3 is TGTGCCAGCAGCCTCCGGGACAGGGGGCCGGGACTAGCGGGATGGCATGAGCAGTTCTTC.

V gene TRBV19 combines with J gene TRBJ2-5, with D possibly TRBD1 on 6 matching bases. The V end was cut by 5 bases, the J end by 7 bases, with 17 bases between. The germline CDR1 and CDR2 sequences are LNHDA and SQIVND (reference sequence). The CDR3 runs 14 residues. The CDR3 reads CASSAAQGSVTQYF. In DNA form, the CDR3 reads TGTGCCAGTAGTGCCGCACAGGGTAGCGTGACCCAGTACTTC.

The chain links TRBV11-2 to TRBJ2-7; D perhaps matches TRBD1 (6 bases). The CDR3 length is 12 residues. Between the trimmed V and J ends, which lost 2 bases and 9 bases, there was a span of 11 bases. Germline CDR1 reads SGHAT; CDR2 reads FQNNGV. CDR3 amino acids: CASSLPTGLQYF. Written as DNA, the CDR3 is TGTGCCAGCAGCTTACCCACAGGGTTGCAGTACTTC.

J is TRBJ1-5 and V is TRBV15, with no clear D. Trimming removed 5 bases at V and 6 bases at J, with 8 bases between. The CDR3 is made up of 12 amino acids. Germline assignment: CDR1 LNHNV and CDR2 YYDKDF (reference sequence). The CDR3 bases are TGTGCCACCAGCCGGAGAAGTCAGCCCCAGCATTTT. Amino acid sequence: CATSRRSQPQHF.

The rearrangement uses TRBV5-1 and TRBJ1-6; 8 positions match TRBD1. J gave up 9 bases and V 4 bases, and 12 bases lay outside the gene matches. CDR1 is SGHRS, CDR2 YFSETQ, per germline. The CDR3 contains 16 residues. The CDR3 is CASSIKPTGGGSPLHF. The CDR3 DNA reads as TGCGCCAGCAGCATAAAACCAACAGGGGGAGGTTCACCCCTCCACTTT. The entire variable domain, with the rest obtained from reference TRBV5-1 and TRBJ1-6, is as follows: KAGVTQTPRYLIKTRGQQVTLSCSPISGHRSVSWYQQTPGQGLQFLFEYFSETQRNKGNFPGRFSGRQFSNSRSEMNVSTLELGDSALYLCASSIKPTGGGSPLHFGNGTRLTVT.

The chain employs TRBV28 and TRBJ2-7, with unresolved D. The CDR3 has 17 residues. V lost 6 bases and J 3 bases, leaving 24 bases between the germline ends. The germline V gene has CDR1 MDHEN and CDR2 SYDVKM. The CDR3 loop is CASSPRPLLGSHYEQYF. The CDR3, as DNA: TGTGCCAGCAGCCCTCGCCCATTGCTAGGCTCTCACTACGAGCAGTACTTC.

This sequence joins TRBV9 and TRBJ1-1; 8 bases map to TRBD1. The CDR3 runs to 16 residues. J was trimmed by 4 bases and V by 3 bases; bases with no gene match: 11. Germline CDR1 reads SGDLS; CDR2 reads YYNGEE. In DNA form, the CDR3 reads TGTGCCAGCAGCGAGACTTCGGGACAGGTAATCACTGAAGCTTTCTTT. Amino acid sequence: CASSETSGQVITEAFF. Looking up the rest from reference TRBV9 and TRBJ1-1 gives the full variable domain: DSGVTQTPKHLITATGQRVTLRCSPRSGDLSVYWYQQSLDQGLQFLIQYYNGEERAKGNILERFSAQQFPDLHSELNLSSLELGDSALYFCASSETSGQVITEAFFGQGTRLTVV.

The chain recombines TRBV12-3 or TRBV12-4 with TRBJ1-5; no clear D. CDR3 length equals 12 residues. Deletions cut 5 bases from V and 7 bases from J, with 9 bases between. CDR3 in DNA: TGTGCCAGCAGTGGACTTGGGCAGCCCCAGCATTTT. Translation: CASSGLGQPQHF.

The J gene is TRBJ2-2, the V gene TRBV28; 7 positions match TRBD1. This CDR3 has 14 residues. The germline V gene has CDR1 MDHEN and CDR2 SYDVKM. Losses at the gene ends were 8 bases for V and 9 bases for J; bases not matched to a gene: 12. CDR3 sequence: CASGGNRGFRELFF. The CDR3 region has the DNA TGTGCCAGCGGGGGAAACAGGGGATTTAGGGAGCTGTTTTTT.

The chain combines TRBV4-2 with TRBJ1-2; a possible D gene is TRBD1 (5 bases). V lost 0 bases to trimming and J lost 1 base, with 12 bases between them. There are 16 residues in the CDR3. CDR1 LGHNA and CDR2 YNFKEQ come from the germline V gene. The CDR3 sequence is CASSQDWGRDNYGYTF. CDR3 bases: TGTGCCAGCAGCCAAGATTGGGGCAGGGATAACTATGGCTACACCTTC.

CDR3 DNA sequence: TGTGCCATCAGTCCGGGACTAGCCTTGTTCGCGAACACCGGGGAGCTGTTTTTT. Its translation: CAISPGLALFANTGELFF. This rearrangement joins TRBV10-3 to TRBJ2-2; 9 positions agree with TRBD2. Germline V gives CDR1 ENHRY, CDR2 SYGVKD. The length of the CDR3 is 18 residues. V lost 5 bases to trimming and J lost 0 bases; unmatched junction nucleotides: 10.

The V and J genes are TRBV12-3 or TRBV12-4 and TRBJ2-1; D remains ambiguous. The V end was cut by 4 bases, the J end by 6 bases, with 7 bases between. The length of the CDR3 is 12 residues. The CDR3 DNA is TGTGCCAGCAGTTACACGATCAATGAGCAGTTCTTC. Translation gives CASSYTINEQFF.

V is TRBV10-3 and J is TRBJ1-2; a weak D match, TRBD1 (6 bases). The CDR3 is 16 residues long. Germline V lookup: CDR1 ENHRY, CDR2 SYGVKD. Trimming stripped 3 bases from V and 2 bases from J, with 16 bases between. The CDR3 loop is CAISEPSGQTNYGYTF. Here the CDR3 DNA reads TGTGCCATCAGTGAACCGTCGGGACAAACCAACTATGGCTACACCTTC.

The CDR3 DNA reads TGTGCCAGTCTGGACAGACGTAACACTGAAGCTTTCTTT. Protein product: CASLDRRNTEAFF. The V gene is TRBV19, the J gene TRBJ1-1; weak D call: TRBD1 (6 bases). Trimming removed 8 bases from V and 2 bases from J, with 12 bases in between. From germline, CDR1 is LNHDA and CDR2 SQIVND (reference sequence). This CDR3 contains 13 residues.

The CDR3 bases are TGTGCCTGGAGTACCTCACGGACTAGCGGGGACTACAATGAGCAGTTCTTC. This gives the protein CAWSTSRTSGDYNEQFF. The chain has TRBV30 and TRBJ2-1; 12 bases are shared with TRBD2. With V trimmed by 2 bases and J by 3 bases, 8 bases remained unmatched. The CDR3 covers 17 residues. Germline V gives CDR1 GTSNPN, CDR2 SVGIG (reference sequence).

This clone was counted a few times. V and J are TRBV18 and TRBJ1-1; 10 bases fit TRBD1. The CDR3 has 15 amino acids. V shed 4 bases and J 0 bases; nucleotides not matched to a gene: 2. The germline V gene has CDR1 KGHSH and CDR2 LQKENI. CDR3: CASSRQGAMNTEAFF. The CDR3 nucleotides are TGTGCCAGCTCACGACAGGGGGCTATGAACACTGAAGCTTTCTTT.

This clone appeared once. The V and J genes are TRBV27 and TRBJ2-1; 12 nucleotides line up with TRBD2. After removal of 0 bases from V and 0 bases from J, the junction contained 9 bases not matched to a gene. The CDR3 sequence is 20 residues long. In germline, CDR1 is MNHEY, CDR2 SMNVEV (reference sequence). The CDR3 spells CASSLSKTSGSYNSYNEQFF. CDR3 nucleotide sequence: TGTGCCAGCAGTTTATCGAAGACTAGCGGGAGTTATAACTCCTACAATGAGCAGTTCTTC.

This clone was counted between two and nine times. The same CDR3 arises from other DNA sequences in this sample as well. The CDR3 DNA follows: TGCGCCAGCAGCCAGGGGGGTTACGAGCAGTACTTC. Amino acid sequence: CASSQGGYEQYF. The J gene is TRBJ2-7, the V gene TRBV5-1; a weak D match, TRBD1 (7 bases). CDR1 SGHRS and CDR2 YFSETQ come from the germline V gene. V was cut by 4 bases and J by 4 bases, with 9 bases left in between. The CDR3 spans 12 residues.

The rearrangement links TRBV5-1 to TRBJ2-7; 8 positions match TRBD1. V lost 6 bases and J lost 2; bases outside the gene matches: 10. The CDR3 extends over 15 amino acids. The germline V gene has CDR1 SGHRS and CDR2 YFSETQ. The DNA of the CDR3 is TGCGCCAGCAAACTCGGGACAGGAGTAACCTACGAGCAGTACTTC. This codes for CASKLGTGVTYEQYF.

This clone has just a few counts. The rearrangement uses TRBV3-1 (or the pseudogene TRBV3-2) and TRBJ1-3, with D perhaps matching TRBD1 (6 bases). Trimming took off 1 base at V and 2 bases at J, with 12 bases between the two ends. The CDR3 sequence is 16 residues long. From germline, CDR1 is LGHDT and CDR2 YNNKEL (reference sequence). In DNA form, the CDR3 reads TGTGCCAGCAGCCAAGGGCCAGGGGCTACTGGAAACACCATATATTTT. Translating gives CASSQGPGATGNTIYF.

This chain connects TRBV9 to TRBJ2-3, with a possible D match to TRBD2 (6 bases). Trimming removed 7 bases at V and 1 base at J, with 13 bases between. CDR3 size: 14 residues. Per germline, CDR1 SGDLS and CDR2 YYNGEE. CDR3 DNA sequence: TGTGCCAGCGGGCGGGACTTCGGCACAGATACGCAGTATTTT. Translating it yields CASGRDFGTDTQYF.

This sequence joins TRBV4-1 and TRBJ1-1, with 9 bases lining up with TRBD1. Germline V CDR1 and CDR2: MGHRA, YSYEKL. Germline trimming cut 2 bases from V and 2 bases from J; bases unmatched to any gene: 3. This CDR3 has 15 residues. The CDR3 nucleotides read TGCGCCAGCAGCCAAAAAACAGGGGGCAACACTGAAGCTTTCTTT. This translates into CASSQKTGGNTEAFF.

A few counts support this clone. The J gene is TRBJ1-1, the V gene TRBV2, with unresolved D. This CDR3 has 13 amino acids. CDR1 is SNHLY, CDR2 FYNNEI, per germline. Trimming shortened V by 3 bases and J by 0 bases, and 5 bases separated the two germline ends. DNA of the CDR3: TGTGCCAGCAGTGATGACATGAACACTGAAGCTTTCTTT. It codes for CASSDDMNTEAFF.

V is TRBV27 and J is TRBJ2-7; 8 nucleotides match TRBD2. The germline gives CDR1 MNHEY, CDR2 SMNVEV (reference sequence). The CDR3 extends over 15 amino acids. Trimming cost V 4 bases and J 0 bases; bases outside gene matches: 5. CDR3 DNA sequence: TGTGCCAGCAGTTCGGCTAGCGGGTTCTCCTACGAGCAGTACTTC. Protein product: CASSSASGFSYEQYF.